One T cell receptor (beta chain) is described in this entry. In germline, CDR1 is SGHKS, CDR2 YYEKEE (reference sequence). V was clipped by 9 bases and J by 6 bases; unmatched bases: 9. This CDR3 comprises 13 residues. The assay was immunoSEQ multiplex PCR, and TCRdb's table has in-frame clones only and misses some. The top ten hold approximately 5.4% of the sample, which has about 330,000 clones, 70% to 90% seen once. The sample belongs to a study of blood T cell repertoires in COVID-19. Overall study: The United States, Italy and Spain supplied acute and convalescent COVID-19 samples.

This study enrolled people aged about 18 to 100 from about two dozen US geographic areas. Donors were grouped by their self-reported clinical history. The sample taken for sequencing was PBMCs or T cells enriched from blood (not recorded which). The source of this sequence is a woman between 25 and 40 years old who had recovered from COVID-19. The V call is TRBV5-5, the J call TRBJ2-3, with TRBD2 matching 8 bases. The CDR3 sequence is CANSGLGPDTQYF. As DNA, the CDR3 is TGTGCCAACTCGGGACTAGGCCCGGATACGCAGTATTTT.